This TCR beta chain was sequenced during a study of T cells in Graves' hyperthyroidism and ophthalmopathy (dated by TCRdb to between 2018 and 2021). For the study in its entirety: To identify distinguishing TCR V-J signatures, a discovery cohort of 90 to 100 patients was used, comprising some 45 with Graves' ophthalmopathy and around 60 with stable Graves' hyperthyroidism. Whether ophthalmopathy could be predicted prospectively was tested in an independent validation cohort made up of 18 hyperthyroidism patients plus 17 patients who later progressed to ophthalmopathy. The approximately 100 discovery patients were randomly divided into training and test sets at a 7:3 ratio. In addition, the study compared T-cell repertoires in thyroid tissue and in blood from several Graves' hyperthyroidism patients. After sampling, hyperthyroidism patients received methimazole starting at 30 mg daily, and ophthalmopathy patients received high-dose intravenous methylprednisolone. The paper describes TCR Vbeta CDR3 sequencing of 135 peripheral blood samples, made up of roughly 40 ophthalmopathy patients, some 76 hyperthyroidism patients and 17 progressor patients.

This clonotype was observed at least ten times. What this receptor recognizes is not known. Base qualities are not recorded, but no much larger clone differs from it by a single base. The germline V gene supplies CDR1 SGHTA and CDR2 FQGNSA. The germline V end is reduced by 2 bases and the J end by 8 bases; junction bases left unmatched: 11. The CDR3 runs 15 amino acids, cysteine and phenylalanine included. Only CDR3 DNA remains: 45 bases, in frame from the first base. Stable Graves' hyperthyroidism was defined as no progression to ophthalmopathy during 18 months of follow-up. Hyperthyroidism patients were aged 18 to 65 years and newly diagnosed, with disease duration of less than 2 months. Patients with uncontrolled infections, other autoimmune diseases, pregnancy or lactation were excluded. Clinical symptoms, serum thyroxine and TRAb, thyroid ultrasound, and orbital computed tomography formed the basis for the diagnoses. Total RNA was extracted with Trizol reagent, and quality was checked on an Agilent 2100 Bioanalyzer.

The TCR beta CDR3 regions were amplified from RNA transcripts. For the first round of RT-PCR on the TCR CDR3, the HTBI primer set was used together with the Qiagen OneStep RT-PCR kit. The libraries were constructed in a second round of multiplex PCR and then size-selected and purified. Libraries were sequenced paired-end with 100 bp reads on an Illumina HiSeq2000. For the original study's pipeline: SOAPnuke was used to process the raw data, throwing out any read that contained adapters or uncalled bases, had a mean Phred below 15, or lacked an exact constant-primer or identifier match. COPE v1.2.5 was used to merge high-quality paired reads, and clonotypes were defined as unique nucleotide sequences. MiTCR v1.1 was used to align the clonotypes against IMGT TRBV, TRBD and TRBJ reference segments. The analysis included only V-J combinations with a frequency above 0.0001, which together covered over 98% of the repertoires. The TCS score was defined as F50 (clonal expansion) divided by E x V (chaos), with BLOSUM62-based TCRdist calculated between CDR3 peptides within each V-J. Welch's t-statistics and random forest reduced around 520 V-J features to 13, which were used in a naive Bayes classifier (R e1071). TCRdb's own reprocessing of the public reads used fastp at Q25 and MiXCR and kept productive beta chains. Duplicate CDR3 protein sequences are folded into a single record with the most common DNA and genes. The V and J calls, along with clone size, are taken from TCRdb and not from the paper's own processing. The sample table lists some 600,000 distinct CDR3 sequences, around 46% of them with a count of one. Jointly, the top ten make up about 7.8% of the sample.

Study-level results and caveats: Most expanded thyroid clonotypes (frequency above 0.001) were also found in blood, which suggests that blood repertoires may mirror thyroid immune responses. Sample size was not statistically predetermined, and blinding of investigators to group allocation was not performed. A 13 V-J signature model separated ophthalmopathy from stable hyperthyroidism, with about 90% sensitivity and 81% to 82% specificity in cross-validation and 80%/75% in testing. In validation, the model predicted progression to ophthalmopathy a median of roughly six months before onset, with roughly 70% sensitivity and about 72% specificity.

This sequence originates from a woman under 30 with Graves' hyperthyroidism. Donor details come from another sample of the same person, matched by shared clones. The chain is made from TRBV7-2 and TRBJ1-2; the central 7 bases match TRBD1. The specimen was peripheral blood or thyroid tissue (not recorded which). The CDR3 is CASSLSKTGMRGYTF. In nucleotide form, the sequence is TGTGCCAGCAGCTTATCCAAGACAGGGATGAGGGGCTACACCTTC.